The T cell receptor (beta chain) described here comes from a study of a mutant IDH1 vaccine in newly diagnosed glioma. Across the study: It was radiotherapy, temozolomide, or both that patients received previously, with most receiving both.

Time point denoted: week 35, safety follow-up. Each vaccine dose was 300 ug of mutant IDH1 20-mer peptide, with topical imiquimod. Diagnosis in the donors showed new WHO grade 3 or 4 astrocytomas that were IDH1-mutant and ATRX-lost. Whole-study findings and limits: Pseudoprogression showed no apparent link to changes in top peripheral T cell clonotypes. Vaccine-induced responses were seen in roughly 93% of patients, spanning several MHC alleles.

This clone was found once. Antigen unknown. Deletions cut 6 bases from V and 1 base from J, with 10 bases between. Germline V gene lookup returns CDR1 SNHLY and CDR2 FYNNEI. The CDR3 totals 15 residues. TCRdb's copy holds only in-frame clones and misses some; the assay was immunoSEQ multiplex PCR. The sample shows some 42,000 clones, 83% of them seen only once. The sample consisted of PBMCs, taken from a glioma patient whose treatment included an IDH1 peptide vaccine. The receptor comes from a woman aged 45-59 years with glioma. The chain combines TRBV2 with TRBJ1-6; D is ambiguous. CDR3 residues: CASRINHSYNSPLHF. The CDR3 nucleotides read TGTGCCAGCAGAATCAACCATTCCTATAATTCACCCCTCCACTTT.